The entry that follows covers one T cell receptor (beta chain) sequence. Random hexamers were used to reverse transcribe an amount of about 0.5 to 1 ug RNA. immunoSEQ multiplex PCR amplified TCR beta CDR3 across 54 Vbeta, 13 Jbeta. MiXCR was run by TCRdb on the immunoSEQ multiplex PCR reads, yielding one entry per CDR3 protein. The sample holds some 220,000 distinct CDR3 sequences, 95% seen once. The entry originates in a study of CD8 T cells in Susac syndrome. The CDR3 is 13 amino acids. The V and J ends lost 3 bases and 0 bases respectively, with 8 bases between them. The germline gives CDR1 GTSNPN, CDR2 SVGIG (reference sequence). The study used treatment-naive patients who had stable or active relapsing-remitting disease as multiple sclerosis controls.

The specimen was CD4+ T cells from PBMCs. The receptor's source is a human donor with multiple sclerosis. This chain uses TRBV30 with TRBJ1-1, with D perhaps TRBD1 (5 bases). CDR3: CAWRRTLNTEAFF. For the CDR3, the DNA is TGTGCCTGGAGGCGGACACTGAACACTGAAGCTTTCTTT.